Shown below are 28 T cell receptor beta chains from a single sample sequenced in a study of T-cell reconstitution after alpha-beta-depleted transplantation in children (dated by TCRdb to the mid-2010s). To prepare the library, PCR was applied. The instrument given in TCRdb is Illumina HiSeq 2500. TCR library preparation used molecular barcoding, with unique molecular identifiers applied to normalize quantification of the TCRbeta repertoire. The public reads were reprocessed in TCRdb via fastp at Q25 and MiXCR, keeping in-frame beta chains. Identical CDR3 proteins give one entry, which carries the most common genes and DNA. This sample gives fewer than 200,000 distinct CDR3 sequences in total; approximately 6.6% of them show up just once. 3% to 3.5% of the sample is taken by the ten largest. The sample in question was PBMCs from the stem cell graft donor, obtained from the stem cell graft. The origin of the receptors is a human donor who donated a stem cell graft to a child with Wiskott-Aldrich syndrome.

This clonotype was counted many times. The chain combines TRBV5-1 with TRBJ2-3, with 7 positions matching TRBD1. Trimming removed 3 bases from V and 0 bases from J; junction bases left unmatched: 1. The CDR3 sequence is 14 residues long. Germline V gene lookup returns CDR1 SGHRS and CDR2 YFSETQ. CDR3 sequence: CASSSDRSTDTQYF. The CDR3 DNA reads TGCGCCAGCAGCTCGGACAGGAGCACAGATACGCAGTATTTT.

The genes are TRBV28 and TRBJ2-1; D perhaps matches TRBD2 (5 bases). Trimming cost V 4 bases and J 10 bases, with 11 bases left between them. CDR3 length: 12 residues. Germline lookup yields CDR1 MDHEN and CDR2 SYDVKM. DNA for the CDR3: TGTGCCAGCAGTTCCGGACTCTCCGAGCAGTTCTTC. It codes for CASSSGLSEQFF.

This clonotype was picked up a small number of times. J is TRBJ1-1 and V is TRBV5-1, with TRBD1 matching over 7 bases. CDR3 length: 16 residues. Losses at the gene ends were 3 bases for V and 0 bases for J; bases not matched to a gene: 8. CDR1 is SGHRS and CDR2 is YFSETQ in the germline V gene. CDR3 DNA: TGCGCCAGCAGCTGGGGGAGGGGGCGAATGAACACTGAAGCTTTCTTT. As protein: CASSWGRGRMNTEAFF.

CDR3 sequence: CASSLASGGSRETQYF. CDR3 bases: TGTGCCAGCAGCTTAGCTTCGGGGGGCTCTAGAGAGACCCAGTACTTC. This chain links TRBV7-6 with TRBJ2-5, with a possible D match to TRBD2 (7 bases). CDR3 size: 16 residues. Germline V gives CDR1 SGHVS, CDR2 FNYEAQ. Trimming took off 0 bases at V and 4 bases at J, with 15 bases between the two ends.

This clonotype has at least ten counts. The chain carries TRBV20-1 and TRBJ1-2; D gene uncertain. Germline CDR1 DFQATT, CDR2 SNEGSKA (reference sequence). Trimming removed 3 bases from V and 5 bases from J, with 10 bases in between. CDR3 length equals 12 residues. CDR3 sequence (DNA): TGCAGTGCTAGGCTCGGGAATTATGGCTACACCTTC. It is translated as CSARLGNYGYTF.

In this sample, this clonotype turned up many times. The CDR3 DNA follows: TGCAGTGCTATTACCGGGACAGGGGGCGATGGCTACACCTTC. Its protein product is CSAITGTGGDGYTF. This rearrangement joins TRBV20-1 to TRBJ1-2; 12 nucleotides match TRBD1. J gave up 6 bases and V 4 bases, and 6 bases lay outside the gene matches. Germline lookup yields CDR1 DFQATT and CDR2 SNEGSKA (reference sequence). The CDR3 is 14 amino acids.

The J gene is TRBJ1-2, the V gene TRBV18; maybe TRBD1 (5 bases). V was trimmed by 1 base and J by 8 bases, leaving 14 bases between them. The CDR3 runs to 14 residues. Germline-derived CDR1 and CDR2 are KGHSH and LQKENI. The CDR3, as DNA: TGTGCCAGCTCACCACTATCCGGGGCTGGGGGCTACACCTTC. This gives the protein CASSPLSGAGGYTF. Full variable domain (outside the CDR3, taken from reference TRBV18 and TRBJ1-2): NAGVMQNPRHLVRRRGQEARLRCSPMKGHSHVYWYRQLPEEGLKFMVYLQKENIIDESGMPKERFSAEFPKEGPSILRIQQVVRGDSAAYFCASSPLSGAGGYTFGSGTRLTVV.

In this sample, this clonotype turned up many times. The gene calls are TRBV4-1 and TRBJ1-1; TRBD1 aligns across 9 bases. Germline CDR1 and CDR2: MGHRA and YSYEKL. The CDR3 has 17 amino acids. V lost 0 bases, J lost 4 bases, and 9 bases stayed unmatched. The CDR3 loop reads CASSQETGGLLGTEAFF. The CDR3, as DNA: TGCGCCAGCAGCCAAGAGACAGGGGGTTTGTTGGGCACTGAAGCTTTCTTT.

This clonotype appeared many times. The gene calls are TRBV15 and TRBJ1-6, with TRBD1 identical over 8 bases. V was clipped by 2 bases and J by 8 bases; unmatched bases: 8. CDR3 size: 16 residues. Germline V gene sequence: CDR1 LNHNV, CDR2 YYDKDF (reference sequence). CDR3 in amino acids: CATSRRTGSNDSPLHF. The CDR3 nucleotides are TGTGCCACCAGCAGAAGGACAGGGAGTAATGATTCACCCCTCCACTTT. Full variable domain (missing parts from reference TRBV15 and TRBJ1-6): DAMVIQNPRYQVTQFGKPVTLSCSQTLNHNVMYWYQQKSSQAPKLLFHYYDKDFNNEADTPDNFQSRRPNTSFCFLDIRSPGLGDTAMYLCATSRRTGSNDSPLHFGNGTRLTVT.

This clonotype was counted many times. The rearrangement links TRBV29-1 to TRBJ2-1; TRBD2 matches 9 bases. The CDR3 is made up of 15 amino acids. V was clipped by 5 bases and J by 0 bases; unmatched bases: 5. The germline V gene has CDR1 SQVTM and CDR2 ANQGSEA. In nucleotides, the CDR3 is TGCAGCGTTTCGCGGGGGGGCAACTCCTACAATGAGCAGTTCTTC. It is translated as CSVSRGGNSYNEQFF.

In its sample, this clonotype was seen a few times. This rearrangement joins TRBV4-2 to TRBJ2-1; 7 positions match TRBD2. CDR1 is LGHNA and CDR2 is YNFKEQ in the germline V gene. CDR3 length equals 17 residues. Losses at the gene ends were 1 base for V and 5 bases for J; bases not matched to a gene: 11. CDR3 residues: CASSQGAGTGRDNEQFF. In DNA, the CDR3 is TGTGCCAGCAGCCAAGGAGCGGGGACGGGGAGAGACAATGAGCAGTTCTTC.

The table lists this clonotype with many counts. CDR3 amino acids: CASSTDRAGTGELFF. The CDR3 DNA reads TGTGCCAGCAGTACGGACAGGGCGGGCACCGGGGAGCTGTTTTTT. This chain uses TRBV6-1 with TRBJ2-2, with TRBD1 matching over 8 bases. V gave up 5 bases and J gave up 4 bases; unmatched junction bases: 6. From germline, CDR1 is MNHNS and CDR2 SASEGT. There are 15 residues in the CDR3.

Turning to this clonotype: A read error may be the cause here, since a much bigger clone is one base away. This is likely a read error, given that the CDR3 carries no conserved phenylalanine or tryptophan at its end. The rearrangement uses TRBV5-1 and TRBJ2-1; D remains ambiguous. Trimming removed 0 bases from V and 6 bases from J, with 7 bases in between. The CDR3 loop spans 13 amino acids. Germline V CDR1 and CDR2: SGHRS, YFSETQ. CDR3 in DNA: TGCGCCAGCAGCTTGGAGGGTATCAATGAGCAGTTCTTG. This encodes CASSLEGINEQFL.

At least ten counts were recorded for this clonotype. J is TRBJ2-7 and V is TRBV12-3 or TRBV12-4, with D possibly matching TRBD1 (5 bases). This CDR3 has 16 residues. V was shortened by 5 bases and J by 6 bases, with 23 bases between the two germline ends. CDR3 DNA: TGTGCCAGCAGTCTCCCCGTAGGGGTCCTTCCCCCCGAGCAGTACTTC. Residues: CASSLPVGVLPPEQYF.

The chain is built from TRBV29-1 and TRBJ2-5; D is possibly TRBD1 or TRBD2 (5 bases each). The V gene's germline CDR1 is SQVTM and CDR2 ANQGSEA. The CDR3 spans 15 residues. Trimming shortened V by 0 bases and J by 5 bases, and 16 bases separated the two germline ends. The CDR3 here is CSVEDFGAGLETQYF. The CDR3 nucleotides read TGCAGCGTTGAAGATTTCGGGGCAGGGTTGGAGACCCAGTACTTC.

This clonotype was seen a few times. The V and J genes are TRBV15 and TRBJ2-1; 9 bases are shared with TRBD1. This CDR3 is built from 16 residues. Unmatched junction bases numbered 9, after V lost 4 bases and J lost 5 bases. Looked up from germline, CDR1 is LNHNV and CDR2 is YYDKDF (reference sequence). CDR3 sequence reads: CATSILRDRADNEQFF. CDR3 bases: TGTGCCACCAGCATACTACGGGACAGGGCAGACAATGAGCAGTTCTTC.

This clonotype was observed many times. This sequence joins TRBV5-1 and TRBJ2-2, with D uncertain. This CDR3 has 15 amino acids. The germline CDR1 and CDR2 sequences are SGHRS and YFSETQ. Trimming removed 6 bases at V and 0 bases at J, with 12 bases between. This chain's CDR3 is CASNILGSNTGELFF. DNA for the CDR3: TGCGCCAGCAACATCTTAGGGTCGAACACCGGGGAGCTGTTTTTT.

The CDR3 coding sequence is TGTGCCAGCAGTGATGGGGGTCGGGAGACCCAGTACTTC. This encodes CASSDGGRETQYF. The chain recombines TRBV2 with TRBJ2-5, with D perhaps given as TRBD1 or TRBD2 (5 bases each). V gave up 3 bases and J gave up 5 bases, with 10 bases separating them. Germline lookup yields CDR1 SNHLY and CDR2 FYNNEI. This CDR3 spans 13 amino acids.

CDR3 region: CATSDLDRATGELFF. In nucleotides, the CDR3 is TGTGCCACCAGTGATCTCGACAGGGCCACCGGGGAGCTGTTTTTT. The chain joins TRBV24-1 to TRBJ2-2, with 7 bases matching TRBD1. V shed 3 bases, J shed 4 bases, and the junction held 4 bases outside the gene matches. Germline CDR1 and CDR2: KGHDR and SFDVKD. The CDR3 length is 15 residues.

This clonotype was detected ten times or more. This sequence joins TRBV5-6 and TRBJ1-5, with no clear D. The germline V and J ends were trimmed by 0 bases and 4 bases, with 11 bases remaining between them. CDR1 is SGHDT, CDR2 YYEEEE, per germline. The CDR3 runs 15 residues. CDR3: CASSLAGRPNQPQHF. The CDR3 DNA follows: TGTGCCAGCAGCTTGGCAGGCCGGCCTAATCAGCCCCAGCATTTT.

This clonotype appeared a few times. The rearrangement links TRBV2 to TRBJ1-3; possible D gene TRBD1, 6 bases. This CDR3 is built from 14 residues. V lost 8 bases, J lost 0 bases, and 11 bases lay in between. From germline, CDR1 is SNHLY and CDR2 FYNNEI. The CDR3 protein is CASFRGSSGNTIYF. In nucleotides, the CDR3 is TGTGCCAGCTTCAGGGGCAGCTCTGGAAACACCATATATTTT. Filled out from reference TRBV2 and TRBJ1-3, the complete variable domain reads EPEVTQTPSHQVTQMGQEVILRCVPISNHLYFYWYRQILGQKVEFLVSFYNNEISEKSEIFDDQFSVERPDGSNFTLKIRSTKLEDSAMYFCASFRGSSGNTIYFGEGSWLTVV.

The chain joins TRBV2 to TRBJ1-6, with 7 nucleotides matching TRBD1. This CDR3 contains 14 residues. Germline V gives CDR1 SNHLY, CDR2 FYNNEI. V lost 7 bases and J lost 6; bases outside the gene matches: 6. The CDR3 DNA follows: TGTGCCAGCAAGACGGGACAGCTTAATTCACCCCTCCACTTT. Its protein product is CASKTGQLNSPLHF. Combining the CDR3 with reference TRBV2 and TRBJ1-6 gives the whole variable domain EPEVTQTPSHQVTQMGQEVILRCVPISNHLYFYWYRQILGQKVEFLVSFYNNEISEKSEIFDDQFSVERPDGSNFTLKIRSTKLEDSAMYFCASKTGQLNSPLHFGNGTRLTVT.

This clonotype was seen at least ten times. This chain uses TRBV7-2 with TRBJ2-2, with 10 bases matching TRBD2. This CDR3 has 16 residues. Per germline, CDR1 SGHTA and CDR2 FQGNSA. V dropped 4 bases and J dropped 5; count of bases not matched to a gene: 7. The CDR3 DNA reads TGTGCCAGCAGCTCCTTAGCGGGAGGCCTGACCGGGGAGCTGTTTTTT. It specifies CASSSLAGGLTGELFF.

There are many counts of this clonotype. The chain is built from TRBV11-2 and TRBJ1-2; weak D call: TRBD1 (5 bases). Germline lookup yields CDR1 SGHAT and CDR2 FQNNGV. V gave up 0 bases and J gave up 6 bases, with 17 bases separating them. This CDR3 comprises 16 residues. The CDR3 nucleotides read TGTGCCAGCAGCTTAGATCTAGTTCCGGGGCGCGATGGCTACACCTTC. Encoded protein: CASSLDLVPGRDGYTF. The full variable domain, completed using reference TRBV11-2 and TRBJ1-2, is EAGVAQSPRYKIIEKRQSVAFWCNPISGHATLYWYQQILGQGPKLLIQFQNNGVVDDSQLPKDRFSAERLKGVDSTLKIQPAKLEDSAVYLCASSLDLVPGRDGYTFGSGTRLTVV.

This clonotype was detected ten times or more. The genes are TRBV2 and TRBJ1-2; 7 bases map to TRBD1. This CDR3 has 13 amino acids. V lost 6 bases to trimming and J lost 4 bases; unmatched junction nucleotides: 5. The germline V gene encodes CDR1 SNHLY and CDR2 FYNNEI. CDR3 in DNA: TGTGCCAGCAGCACAGGGGCGGCCTATGGCTACACCTTC. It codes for CASSTGAAYGYTF.

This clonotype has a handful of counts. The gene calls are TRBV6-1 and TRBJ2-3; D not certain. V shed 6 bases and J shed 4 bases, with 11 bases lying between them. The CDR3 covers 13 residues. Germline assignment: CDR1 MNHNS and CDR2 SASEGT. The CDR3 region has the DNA TGTGCCAGCAGCCCCAGGAGACCAGATACGCAGTATTTT. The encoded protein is CASSPRRPDTQYF.

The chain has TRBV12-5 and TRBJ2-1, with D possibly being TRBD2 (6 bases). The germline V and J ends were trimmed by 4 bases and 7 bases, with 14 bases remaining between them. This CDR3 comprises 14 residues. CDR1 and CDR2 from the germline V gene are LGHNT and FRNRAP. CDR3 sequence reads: CASGSPSARNEQFF. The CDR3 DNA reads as TGTGCTAGTGGTTCGCCTAGCGCTAGGAATGAGCAGTTCTTC.

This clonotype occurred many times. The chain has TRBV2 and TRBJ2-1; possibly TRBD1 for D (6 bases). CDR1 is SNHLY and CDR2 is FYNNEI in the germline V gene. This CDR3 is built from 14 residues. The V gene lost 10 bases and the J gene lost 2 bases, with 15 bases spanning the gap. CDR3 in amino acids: CATMGTSTYNEQFF. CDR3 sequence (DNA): TGTGCCACCATGGGGACATCGACCTACAATGAGCAGTTCTTC.